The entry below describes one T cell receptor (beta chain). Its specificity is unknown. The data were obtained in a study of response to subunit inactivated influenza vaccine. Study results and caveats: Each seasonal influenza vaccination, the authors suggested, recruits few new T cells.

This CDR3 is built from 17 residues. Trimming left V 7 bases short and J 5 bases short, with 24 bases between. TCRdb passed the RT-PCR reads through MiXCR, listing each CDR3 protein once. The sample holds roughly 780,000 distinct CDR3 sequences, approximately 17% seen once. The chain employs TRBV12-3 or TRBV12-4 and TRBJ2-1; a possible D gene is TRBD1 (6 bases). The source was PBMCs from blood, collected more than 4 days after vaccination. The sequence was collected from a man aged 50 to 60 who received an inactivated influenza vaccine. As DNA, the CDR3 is TGTGCCAGCACCTACTCAACAAGCAGGACAGTGAACAATGAGCAGTTCTTC. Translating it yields CASTYSTSRTVNNEQFF.